One sample yielded the 8 T cell receptor beta chains listed below, sequenced in a study of blood T cell repertoires in COVID-19. Sequencing was performed with immunoSEQ multiplex PCR; in TCRdb, only in-frame clones are kept and a portion is missing. The repertoire includes fewer than 250,000 clones, about 85% of them detected once, and about 1.1% sits in the top ten. Sequencing was performed on peripheral blood. The origin of the receptors is a man between 25 and 39 years old with acute or convalescent COVID-19.

The chain joins TRBV28 to TRBJ1-5; D unresolved. CDR1 is MDHEN and CDR2 is SYDVKM in the germline V gene. The CDR3 spans 13 residues. The V end lost 2 bases, the J end lost 4 bases, and 6 bases lay between the germline ends. CDR3 loop: CASSLSGNQPQHF. The CDR3 coding sequence is TGTGCCAGCAGTTTAAGCGGAAATCAGCCCCAGCATTTT.

A single count supports this clone. This rearrangement joins TRBV5-1 to TRBJ1-4, with no clear D. CDR1 is SGHRS and CDR2 is YFSETQ in the germline V gene. CDR3 size: 15 residues. The V gene lost 3 bases and the J gene lost 0 bases, with 9 bases spanning the gap. The CDR3 region is CASSSRTATNEKLFF. CDR3 nucleotide sequence: TGCGCCAGCAGCTCCCGAACAGCAACTAATGAAAAACTGTTTTTT.

This sequence joins TRBV5-4 and TRBJ2-3; possible D gene TRBD2, 5 bases. Germline CDR1 SGHNT, CDR2 YYREEE (reference sequence). V shed 3 bases and J shed 7 bases, with 9 bases lying between them. This CDR3 comprises 12 residues. The CDR3 sequence is CASSSSTNTQYF. CDR3 bases: TGTGCCAGCAGCTCTAGCACGAATACGCAGTATTTT.

The CDR3 coding sequence is TGTGCCTGGACCAGCCAGGGGGGTCTATTCAATGAAAAACTGTTTTTT. This codes for CAWTSQGGLFNEKLFF. This chain links TRBV30 with TRBJ1-4, with 7 bases matching TRBD1. This CDR3 is 16 amino acids long. Germline assignment: CDR1 GTSNPN and CDR2 SVGIG (reference sequence). V dropped 4 bases and J dropped 5; count of bases not matched to a gene: 13.

The chain couples TRBV27 to TRBJ1-1; no definite D call. This CDR3 is built from 14 residues. With 3 bases removed from V and 3 bases from J, the gap between germline ends came to 11 bases. Germline loops: CDR1 MNHEY, CDR2 SMNVEV (reference sequence). CDR3 coding DNA: TGTGCCAGCAGTTTTTCTAACAGCTACACTGAAGCTTTCTTT. This translates into CASSFSNSYTEAFF.

CDR3 residues: CASSFQSSGSYNEQFF. In DNA, the CDR3 is TGTGCCAGCAGTTTTCAGTCTAGCGGGAGCTACAATGAGCAGTTCTTC. The genes are TRBV28 and TRBJ2-1, with 10 bases identical to TRBD2. The CDR3 covers 16 residues. Germline values: CDR1 MDHEN, CDR2 SYDVKM. Trimming took 3 bases from V and 3 from J; bases not matched to a gene: 5.

The V gene is TRBV30, the J gene TRBJ2-3; the match to TRBD2 covers 9 bases. The CDR3 is 14 amino acids. V shed 3 bases, J shed 2 bases, and the junction held 3 bases outside the gene matches. The germline CDR1 and CDR2 sequences are GTSNPN and SVGIG (reference sequence). CDR3 sequence: CAWRASGNTDTQYF. The DNA for the CDR3 is TGTGCCTGGAGAGCTAGCGGGAACACAGATACGCAGTATTTT. Complete variable domain (other parts from reference TRBV30 and TRBJ2-3): SQTIHQWPATLVQPVGSPLSLECTVEGTSNPNLYWYRQAAGRGLQLLFYSVGIGQISSEVPQNLSASRPQDRQFILSSKKLLLSDSGFYLCAWRASGNTDTQYFGPGTRLTVL.

This clone was seen a handful of times. Other DNA sequences in this sample translate to the same CDR3. The chain links TRBV3-1 (or the pseudogene TRBV3-2) to TRBJ1-2, with no clear D. The length of the CDR3 is 12 residues. Trimming removed 0 bases at V and 4 bases at J, with 3 bases between. Per the germline V gene, CDR1 is LGHDT and CDR2 is YNNKEL (reference sequence). The CDR3 reads CASSQDSYGYTF. CDR3 in DNA: TGTGCCAGCAGCCAAGACAGCTATGGCTACACCTTC.